This section outlines one TCR beta chain sequence together with its context. Its antigen is not identified. The trim removed 5 bases at V and 10 bases at J, leaving 16 bases unmatched. CDR3 length: 17 amino acids. Germline CDR1 SEHNR, CDR2 FQNEAQ (reference sequence). TCRdb independently ran MiXCR on the 5' RACE reads; one entry per CDR3 protein. The sample records under 350,000 distinct CDR3 sequences, nearly 9.5% being singletons. The source of the sample is a study of identical twins. Study-level findings and limits: Zero-insertion analyses were open to partial confounding by invariant MAIT and iNKT cells. Out-of-frame alpha sequences common to twins exhibited an excess of low generation probability.

These same records also appear under a second study, on yellow fever vaccine responses in identical twins.

The sequence was collected from a woman between 18 and 29 years old in good health. The genes are TRBV7-9 and TRBJ1-6; 8 nucleotides line up with TRBD1. The sample taken for sequencing was CD8+ T cells sorted from blood. The CDR3 sequence is CASSPEQGAKRGSPLHF. The CDR3 DNA follows: TGTGCCAGCAGCCCCGAGCAGGGGGCTAAACGGGGCTCACCCCTCCACTTT.